The 18 T cell receptor beta chains below come from one sample, sequenced in a study of neurological immune-mediated disorders. Time point denoted: longitudinal time-point 2. TCRdb analysed the 5' RACE reads with MiXCR anew, one entry per CDR3 protein. The sample consists of fewer than 70,000 distinct CDR3 sequences, more than 8% of them appearing once. The specimen was PBMCs. The receptors stem from a man younger than 40 in good health.

At least ten counts were recorded for this clonotype. The rearrangement links TRBV7-9 to TRBJ1-4; no definite D call. Germline CDR1 and CDR2: SEHNR and FQNEAQ (reference sequence). There are 13 residues in the CDR3. The V and J ends lost 5 bases and 7 bases respectively, with 11 bases between them. The CDR3 DNA reads TGTGCCAGCAGCCTATCTGGTGGTGAAAAACTGTTTTTT. Protein sequence: CASSLSGGEKLFF.

This clonotype has a count of ten or more. The CDR3 region has the DNA TGCAGCGTTGATCCGGCGAACACCGGGGAGCTGTTTTTT. It encodes CSVDPANTGELFF. The V and J genes are TRBV29-1 and TRBJ2-2; D is unresolved. The CDR3 spans 13 residues. Per germline, CDR1 SQVTM and CDR2 ANQGSEA. Between the trimmed V and J ends, which lost 3 bases and 0 bases, there was a span of 5 bases.

This clonotype was detected many times. The CDR3 DNA reads as TGTGCCACCAGCAGAGCCGGGACTCGCGATAATTCACCCCTCCACTTT. Its protein product is CATSRAGTRDNSPLHF. The chain combines TRBV15 with TRBJ1-6, with D perhaps TRBD1 (5 bases). Between the trimmed V and J ends, which lost 1 base and 5 bases, there was a span of 12 bases. CDR1 LNHNV and CDR2 YYDKDF come from the germline V gene (reference sequence). This CDR3 is built from 16 residues.

This clonotype was seen many times. DNA of the CDR3: TGTGCCACCAGCAGAGATGACACAGGGACCTACGAGCAGTACTTC. Translating gives CATSRDDTGTYEQYF. The chain is built from TRBV15 and TRBJ2-7, with D maybe TRBD1 (6 bases). The germline V gene encodes CDR1 LNHNV and CDR2 YYDKDF (reference sequence). CDR3 length: 15 amino acids. Trimming removed 0 bases from V and 2 bases from J, with 11 bases in between.

This clonotype came up many times. This chain links TRBV12-3 or TRBV12-4 with TRBJ2-2; 9 positions agree with TRBD2. This CDR3 contains 15 residues. Unmatched junction bases numbered 5, after V lost 8 bases and J lost 1 base. The CDR3 region is CASVAGAVNTGELFF. CDR3 sequence (DNA): TGTGCCAGCGTAGCGGGAGCCGTGAACACCGGGGAGCTGTTTTTT.

This clonotype came up many times. This chain connects TRBV7-2 to TRBJ1-1; D not certain. The CDR3 runs 15 residues. The germline V gene has CDR1 SGHTA and CDR2 FQGNSA. Trimming took off 5 bases at V and 0 bases at J, with 13 bases between the two ends. The DNA of the CDR3 is TGTGCCAGCAGCCTTATGGGAGGGTTGAACACTGAAGCTTTCTTT. It encodes CASSLMGGLNTEAFF.

This clonotype has a count of ten or more. The chain employs TRBV27 and TRBJ2-7; the match to TRBD1 covers 9 bases. The CDR3 length is 15 residues. Germline values: CDR1 MNHEY, CDR2 SMNVEV (reference sequence). The V and J ends lost 4 bases and 3 bases, in that order; junction bases with no gene match: 7. The CDR3 sequence: CASSSTGTGNYEQYF. The CDR3 nucleotides are TGTGCCAGCAGTTCCACCGGGACAGGGAACTACGAGCAGTACTTC.

This clonotype occurred many times. The chain carries TRBV20-1 and TRBJ2-5; D may be TRBD1 (6 bases). V was trimmed by 0 bases and J by 0 bases, leaving 14 bases between them. This CDR3 is 16 amino acids long. Germline CDR1 and CDR2: DFQATT and SNEGSKA (reference sequence). The CDR3 region is CSARDVGAPNQETQYF. In DNA form, the CDR3 reads TGCAGTGCTAGAGATGTGGGGGCACCAAACCAAGAGACCCAGTACTTC.

This clonotype occurred many times. The chain recombines TRBV29-1 with TRBJ1-1; D is possibly TRBD1 (6 bases). Germline-derived CDR1 and CDR2 are SQVTM and ANQGSEA. This CDR3 is 14 amino acids long. Trimming pared 3 bases from V and 1 base from J, leaving 12 bases between. For the CDR3, the DNA is TGCAGCGTTGATATTCAGGACAGGAACACTGAAGCTTTCTTT. It is translated as CSVDIQDRNTEAFF.

This clonotype was counted at least ten times. J is TRBJ1-1 and V is TRBV4-1; 9 bases match TRBD1. Germline lookup yields CDR1 MGHRA and CDR2 YSYEKL. This CDR3 spans 15 amino acids. The V and J ends lost 2 bases and 4 bases, in that order; junction bases with no gene match: 5. CDR3 amino acids: CASSQTGGAGTEAFF. The CDR3 bases are TGCGCCAGCAGCCAAACAGGGGGCGCGGGCACTGAAGCTTTCTTT.

This clonotype has a count of ten or more. The rearrangement joins TRBV24-1 to TRBJ2-2, with D possibly being TRBD1 or TRBD2 (5 bases each). The ends were cut back, 1 base at V and 7 bases at J, with 15 bases in the middle. Germline V gene lookup returns CDR1 KGHDR and CDR2 SFDVKD. The CDR3 is 16 amino acids. The CDR3 nucleotides read TGTGCCACCAGTGATTTCGGGACGCCACATGTCGGGGAGCTGTTTTTT. This gives the protein CATSDFGTPHVGELFF.

This clonotype came up many times. For the CDR3, the DNA is TGTGCCAGCAGTCCTCCGGGACTGGCTTCTCGGGGGACGTTCTTC. This sequence encodes CASSPPGLASRGTFF. This chain uses TRBV28 with TRBJ2-1; D perhaps matches TRBD2 (6 bases). Trimming shortened V by 5 bases and J by 15 bases, and 26 bases separated the two germline ends. Germline CDR1 MDHEN, CDR2 SYDVKM. This CDR3 spans 15 amino acids.

This clonotype was detected many times. The J gene is TRBJ2-7, the V gene TRBV5-5; 8 bases match TRBD1. V lost 1 base to trimming and J lost 5 bases; unmatched junction nucleotides: 8. This CDR3 comprises 15 residues. Per the germline V gene, CDR1 is SGHKS and CDR2 is YYEKEE (reference sequence). The chain's CDR3 is CASSLSLDRGHEQYF. CDR3 in DNA: TGTGCCAGCAGCTTGTCTCTTGACAGGGGCCACGAGCAGTACTTC.

This clonotype has ten or more counts. The J gene is TRBJ1-5, the V gene TRBV2; unclear D gene. Germline V gives CDR1 SNHLY, CDR2 FYNNEI. The CDR3 is 14 amino acids. Between the trimmed V and J ends, which lost 6 bases and 1 base, there was a span of 10 bases. The CDR3 loop reads CASSRTASNQPQHF. In DNA form, the CDR3 reads TGTGCCAGCAGCCGGACTGCCAGCAATCAGCCCCAGCATTTT.

This clonotype was seen repeatedly, ten times or more. V usage is TRBV29-1 and J usage is TRBJ2-1; D possibly corresponds to TRBD2 (6 bases). Germline CDR1 reads SQVTM; CDR2 reads ANQGSEA. The CDR3 totals 13 residues. V was clipped by 4 bases and J by 6 bases, with 13 bases between them. CDR3 nucleotides: TGCAGCGTTGGGGGCGGGACTTCCAATGAGCAGTTCTTC. Its translation is CSVGGGTSNEQFF.

This clonotype came up many times. The chain links TRBV5-1 to TRBJ2-7; D is unresolved. The CDR3 extends over 14 amino acids. Trimming stripped 0 bases from V and 3 bases from J, with 10 bases between. Germline V gene lookup returns CDR1 SGHRS and CDR2 YFSETQ. CDR3 nucleotide sequence: TGCGCCAGCAGCTTGGCCGGCTCCATCTACGAGCAGTACTTC. This codes for CASSLAGSIYEQYF.

This clonotype was seen repeatedly, ten times or more. The CDR3 DNA is TGTGCCACCAGCAGTCCTGCGCGGGGGGTCGGTGAAAAACTGTTTTTT. Encoded protein: CATSSPARGVGEKLFF. The V gene is TRBV15, the J gene TRBJ1-4; D is possibly TRBD1 (5 bases). Germline V gene data show CDR1 as LNHNV and CDR2 as YYDKDF (reference sequence). Trimming left V 3 bases short and J 7 bases short, with 18 bases between. The CDR3 is 16 residues long.

This clonotype was counted many times. V gene TRBV12-3 or TRBV12-4 combines with J gene TRBJ2-1, with 11 bases fitting TRBD1. Trimming at V came to 10 bases and at J to 5 bases, leaving 7 bases not matched to a gene. The CDR3 has 14 amino acids. The CDR3 is CAILDRGPNNEQFF. For the CDR3, the DNA is TGTGCCATCCTGGACAGGGGGCCCAACAATGAGCAGTTCTTC.